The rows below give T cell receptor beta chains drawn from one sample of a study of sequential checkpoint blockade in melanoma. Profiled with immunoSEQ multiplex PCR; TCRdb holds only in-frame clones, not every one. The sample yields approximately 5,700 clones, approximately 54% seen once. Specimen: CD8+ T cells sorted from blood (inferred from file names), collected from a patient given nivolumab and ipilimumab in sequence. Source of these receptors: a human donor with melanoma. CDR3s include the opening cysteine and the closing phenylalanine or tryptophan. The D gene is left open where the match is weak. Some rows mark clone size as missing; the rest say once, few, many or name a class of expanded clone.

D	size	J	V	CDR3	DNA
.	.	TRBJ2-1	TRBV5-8	CASSLGGTASGEQFF	TGTGCCAGCAGCTTGGGCGGGACAGCTTCAGGGGAGCAGTTCTTC
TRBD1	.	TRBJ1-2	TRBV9	CASSADPGTGEEAGYTF	TGTGCCAGCAGCGCCGATCCCGGGACAGGGGAAGAGGCTGGCTACACCTTC
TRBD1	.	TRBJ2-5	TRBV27	CASSPGQGNETQYF	TGTGCCAGCAGTCCTGGACAGGGGAATGAGACCCAGTACTTC
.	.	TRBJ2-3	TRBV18	CASEGPTDTQYF	TGTGCCAGCGAGGGCCCAACAGATACGCAGTATTTT
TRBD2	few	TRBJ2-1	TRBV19	CASSSTGTSINEQFF	TGTGCCAGTAGTTCCACCGGGACTAGCATCAATGAGCAGTTCTTC
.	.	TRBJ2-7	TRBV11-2	CASSLELIGVGHEQYF	TGTGCCAGCAGCTTAGAGCTGATCGGGGTGGGCCACGAGCAGTACTTC
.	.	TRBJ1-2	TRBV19	CASSMGASYGYTF	TGTGCCAGTAGTATGGGGGCCTCCTATGGCTACACCTTC
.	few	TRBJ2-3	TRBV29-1	CSVATVGTDTQYF	TGCAGCGTTGCTACTGTGGGCACAGATACGCAGTATTTT
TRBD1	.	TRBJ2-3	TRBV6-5	CATAGTASTDTQYF	TGTGCCACTGCCGGGACAGCTAGCACAGATACGCAGTATTTT
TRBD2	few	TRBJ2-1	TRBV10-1	CASSGRGGSYNEQFF	TGCGCCAGCAGCGGCCGGGGGGGCTCCTACAATGAGCAGTTCTTC
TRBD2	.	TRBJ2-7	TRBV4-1	CASSQVSGGSSYEQYF	TGCGCCAGCAGCCAAGTTTCCGGGGGGAGCTCCTACGAGCAGTACTTC
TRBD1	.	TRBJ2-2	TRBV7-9	CASSLETGRTGELFF	TGTGCCAGCAGCTTAGAGACAGGGCGGACCGGGGAGCTGTTTTTT
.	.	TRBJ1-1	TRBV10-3	CAITGQNTEAFF	TGTGCCATCACCGGACAGAACACTGAAGCTTTCTTT
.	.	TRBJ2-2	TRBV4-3	CASSQGTVVGGELFF	TGCGCCAGCAGCCAAGGAACAGTAGTTGGCGGGGAGCTGTTTTTT
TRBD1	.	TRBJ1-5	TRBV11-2	CASSLTGTGGRQPQHF	TGTGCCAGCAGCTTAACCGGGACAGGGGGCCGACAGCCCCAGCATTTT
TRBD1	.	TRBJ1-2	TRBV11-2	CASSLRPGTDYGYTF	TGTGCCAGCAGCCTCAGACCCGGGACAGACTATGGCTACACCTTC
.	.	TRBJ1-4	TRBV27	CASSLWGANEKLFF	TGTGCCAGCAGTTTATGGGGGGCTAATGAAAAACTGTTTTTT